This TCR beta chain was profiled in a study of T cell responses to AZD1222 COVID-19 vaccine. Looked up from germline, CDR1 is MNHNS and CDR2 is SASEGT. CDR3 length: 16 residues. V was cut by 0 bases and J by 6 bases, with 12 bases left in between. Sequenced by immunoSEQ multiplex PCR; TCRdb stores in-frame clones only, minus some. The sample consists of approximately 120,000 clones, 70% to 90% of them appearing once. Sequencing used peripheral blood, obtained on day 0 of AZD1222 vaccination. The sequence came from an adult in good health. The J gene is TRBJ1-6, the V gene TRBV6-1; D not resolved. For the CDR3, the DNA is TGTGCCAGCAGTGAAGCGTGGGAATACCGTAATTCACCCCTCCACTTT. The encoded protein is CASSEAWEYRNSPLHF.